Shown below are 8 T cell receptor beta chains from a single sample sequenced in a study of blood T cells in healthy people across ages. The use of a sample-barcoded 5' primer and a J-beta primer mix characterized a second PCR of roughly 7 to 11 cycles. TCRdb analysed the 5' RACE reads with MiXCR anew, one entry per CDR3 protein. Of approximately 1.5 million distinct CDR3 sequences in the sample, 35% to 45% are singletons; the top ten hold about 4%. Sequencing was carried out using blood. The source of these receptors is a woman younger than 35 in good health.

This clonotype was counted a few times. The chain combines TRBV7-9 with TRBJ1-1; maybe TRBD1 (5 bases). Trimming removed 6 bases at V and 1 base at J, with 12 bases between. This CDR3 is built from 14 residues. Per the germline V gene, CDR1 is SEHNR and CDR2 is FQNEAQ (reference sequence). This CDR3 is CASRSGGTNTEAFF. CDR3 sequence (DNA): TGTGCCAGCAGATCCGGGGGGACGAACACTGAAGCTTTCTTT.

This clonotype was recorded a few times. The chain joins TRBV28 to TRBJ2-4; D unresolved. The DNA matches TRBJ2-7 better at its end, which makes the J call doubtful. Per the germline V gene, CDR1 is MDHEN and CDR2 is SYDVKM. CDR3 length: 14 amino acids. CDR3 coding DNA: TGTGCCAGCAGTTTACCCAGACTGAGCTACGAGCAGTACTTC. It is translated as CASSLPRLSYEQYF.

As to this clonotype: One junction end does not reproduce the germline sequence, and a read error may be involved. The chain recombines TRBV9 with TRBJ1-2; D ambiguous. The CDR3 has 10 amino acids. Germline V lookup: CDR1 SGDLS, CDR2 YYNGEE. This CDR3 is CASIRYDYTF. Written as DNA, the CDR3 is TGTGCCAGCATCCGCTATGACTACACCTTC.

This clonotype showed up many times. The V gene is TRBV4-1, the J gene TRBJ2-3; D is perhaps TRBD1 (6 bases). The V gene lost 0 bases and the J gene lost 3 bases, with 10 bases spanning the gap. The CDR3 is 15 residues long. Germline lookup yields CDR1 MGHRA and CDR2 YSYEKL. Written as DNA, the CDR3 is TGCGCCAGCAGCCAAGACAGTCAGGGGACAGATACGCAGTATTTT. Its protein product is CASSQDSQGTDTQYF.

The rearrangement links TRBV12-3 or TRBV12-4 to TRBJ2-1, with a possible D match to TRBD2 (5 bases). The DNA end lines up better with TRBJ2-7; the J call may be wrong. This CDR3 has 16 residues. The CDR3 is CASSTDWASSYNEQYF. CDR3 nucleotide sequence: TGTGCCAGCAGTACGGACTGGGCGAGCTCCTACAATGAGCAGTACTTC.

J is TRBJ2-3 and V is TRBV5-1, with TRBD2 matching 10 bases. Looked up from germline, CDR1 is SGHRS and CDR2 is YFSETQ. V trimming: 5 bases; J trimming: 6 bases; junction bases outside the gene matches: 9. The CDR3 loop spans 15 amino acids. The CDR3 DNA reads TGCGCCAGCAGTCGGAGCGGGGGGGACGAGGATACGCAGTATTTT. This gives the protein CASSRSGGDEDTQYF. Full variable domain (outside the CDR3, taken from reference TRBV5-1 and TRBJ2-3): KAGVTQTPRYLIKTRGQQVTLSCSPISGHRSVSWYQQTPGQGLQFLFEYFSETQRNKGNFPGRFSGRQFSNSRSEMNVSTLELGDSALYLCASSRSGGDEDTQYFGPGTRLTVL.

This clonotype was picked up a small number of times. This chain connects TRBV15 to TRBJ2-1, with D uncertain. The J call may be in error: the DNA end matches TRBJ2-7 better. The CDR3 has 16 residues. The germline gives CDR1 LNHNV, CDR2 YYDKDF (reference sequence). CDR3 residues: CATSRVRPESYNEQYF. CDR3 sequence (DNA): TGTGCCACCAGCAGAGTACGTCCTGAATCCTACAATGAGCAGTACTTC.

This clonotype was counted only a few times. A single base separates this from a much larger clone, so it may be a read error. The J gene is TRBJ2-1, the V gene TRBV25-1; D may be TRBD1 or TRBD2 (6 bases each). Germline V gene lookup returns CDR1 MGHDK and CDR2 SYGVNS. The V gene lost 2 bases and the J gene lost 6 bases, with 14 bases spanning the gap. This CDR3 is 15 amino acids long. CDR3 DNA sequence: TGTGCCAGCAGTGAAGGGGGAGGCAGGGGCAATGAGCAGTTCTTC. It translates to CASSEGGGRGNEQFF.